A single sample is the source of the 23 T cell receptor beta chains below, sequenced in a study of blood T cell repertoires in COVID-19 (dated by TCRdb to 2020 to 2022). Library preparation used the immunoSEQ multiplex PCR assay. In TCRdb, the immuneACCESS table is reduced to in-frame sequences with V and J assigned. These tables do not hold every clone; where another copy was compared, an unresolved V gene accounts for under half, and the others remain unexplained. Counted in this sample were about 100,000 clones; roughly 90% of them appeared once. 2% to 2.5% of the sample rests with the top ten. Source material: peripheral blood. The receptors here all came from a man between 45 and 60 years old with active COVID-19.

This rearrangement joins TRBV6-6 to TRBJ1-6; TRBD1 agrees at 8 bases. V dropped 5 bases and J dropped 7; count of bases not matched to a gene: 7. Germline loops: CDR1 MNHNY, CDR2 SVGAGI (reference sequence). This CDR3 has 15 residues. DNA for the CDR3: TGTGCCAGCAGTCAGCCGGACAGGGCCAATTCACCCCTCCACTTT. Translation gives CASSQPDRANSPLHF.

This chain connects TRBV19 to TRBJ2-1; D is undetermined. CDR3 length: 12 residues. CDR1 LNHDA and CDR2 SQIVND come from the germline V gene (reference sequence). Trimming left V 5 bases short and J 4 bases short, with 6 bases between. The DNA of the CDR3 is TGTGCCAGTAGTTCTGTTTACAATGAGCAGTTCTTC. Translation gives CASSSVYNEQFF.

The chain has TRBV9 and TRBJ1-3; TRBD1 matches 10 bases. Germline V gene sequence: CDR1 SGDLS, CDR2 YYNGEE. After removal of 0 bases from V and 3 bases from J, the junction contained 3 bases not matched to a gene. The CDR3 extends over 16 amino acids. The CDR3 region is CASSVAGTGVGNTIYF. CDR3 bases: TGTGCCAGCAGCGTAGCCGGGACAGGGGTTGGAAACACCATATATTTT.

The V and J genes are TRBV10-3 and TRBJ2-7; possible D gene TRBD2, 5 bases. Trimming left V 4 bases short and J 6 bases short, with 13 bases between. Germline V lookup: CDR1 ENHRY, CDR2 SYGVKD. The CDR3 is 13 amino acids. The DNA of the CDR3 is TGTGCCATCAGTGGGAGGTCGATAGGCGAGCAGTACGTC. This translates into CAISGRSIGEQYV.

The chain joins TRBV7-9 to TRBJ1-1; 9 bases fit TRBD1. The junction had 8 bases not matched to a gene; V was cut back by 5 bases and J by 7 bases. Germline CDR1 is SEHNR and CDR2 is FQNEAQ (reference sequence). The CDR3 has 14 amino acids. CDR3 amino acids: CASSIQTGGNEAFF. The CDR3 nucleotides read TGTGCCAGCAGCATACAGACAGGGGGTAATGAAGCTTTCTTT. Combining the CDR3 with reference TRBV7-9 and TRBJ1-1 gives the whole variable domain DTGVSQNPRHKITKRGQNVTFRCDPISEHNRLYWYRQTLGQGPEFLTYFQNEAQLEKSRLLSDRFSAERPKGSFSTLEIQRTEQGDSAMYLCASSIQTGGNEAFFGQGTRLTVV.

V and J are TRBV5-1 and TRBJ2-3, with D tentatively TRBD1 (6 bases). Germline V gene sequence: CDR1 SGHRS, CDR2 YFSETQ. This CDR3 has 14 amino acids. The germline V and J ends were trimmed by 4 bases and 1 base, with 10 bases remaining between them. This CDR3 reads CASSGRTGTDTQYF. The CDR3 coding sequence is TGCGCCAGCAGCGGTAGGACAGGCACAGATACGCAGTATTTT.

The chain joins TRBV2 to TRBJ1-1; 10 bases are a match to TRBD1. Losses at the gene ends were 4 bases for V and 4 bases for J; bases not matched to a gene: 9. The CDR3 is 16 amino acids. The germline gives CDR1 SNHLY, CDR2 FYNNEI. The CDR3: CASSGGTGAAVTEAFF. CDR3 coding DNA: TGTGCCAGCAGTGGTGGGACAGGGGCCGCGGTCACTGAAGCTTTCTTT.

This rearrangement joins TRBV7-2 to TRBJ1-2; D remains ambiguous. The V end was cut by 1 base, the J end by 2 bases, with 17 bases between. The CDR3 covers 17 residues. Germline V gives CDR1 SGHTA, CDR2 FQGNSA. The CDR3 region is CASSLVATPAGNYGYTF. For the CDR3, the DNA is TGTGCCAGCAGCTTAGTAGCGACTCCCGCGGGAAACTATGGCTACACCTTC.

The V call is TRBV12-3 or TRBV12-4, the J call TRBJ1-5; D is unclear. V was clipped by 8 bases and J by 0 bases, with 5 bases between them. The CDR3 extends over 12 amino acids. CDR3 in amino acids: CASQVSNQPQHF. DNA of the CDR3: TGTGCCAGCCAGGTTAGCAATCAGCCCCAGCATTTT.

This chain links TRBV6-6 with TRBJ1-5; 7 bases line up with TRBD1. J gave up 2 bases and V 5 bases, and 12 bases lay outside the gene matches. The CDR3 is 17 residues long. In germline, CDR1 is MNHNY, CDR2 SVGAGI (reference sequence). CDR3 sequence: CASSHRQGGLGNQPQHF. In DNA, the CDR3 is TGTGCCAGCAGTCACCGACAGGGCGGGTTGGGCAATCAGCCCCAGCATTTT.

The gene calls are TRBV5-4 and TRBJ2-5; TRBD2 agrees at 10 bases. This CDR3 contains 15 residues. Germline loops: CDR1 SGHNT, CDR2 YYREEE (reference sequence). V was clipped by 4 bases and J by 4 bases; unmatched bases: 7. This chain's CDR3 is CASSRSGGGRETQYF. DNA of the CDR3: TGTGCCAGCAGCCGGAGCGGGGGGGGGAGAGAGACCCAGTACTTC.

This sequence joins TRBV27 and TRBJ2-1; 14 nucleotides line up with TRBD2. V lost 2 bases to trimming and J lost 9 bases; unmatched junction nucleotides: 15. Germline lookup yields CDR1 MNHEY and CDR2 SMNVEV (reference sequence). This CDR3 contains 19 residues. CDR3 protein: CASSLSVPGLAGDLGEQFF. For the CDR3, the DNA is TGTGCCAGCAGTTTAAGCGTCCCGGGACTAGCGGGAGATCTCGGTGAGCAGTTCTTC.

The chain has TRBV9 and TRBJ2-5, with D possibly being TRBD2 (5 bases). Germline assignment: CDR1 SGDLS and CDR2 YYNGEE. Trimming took 5 bases from V and 11 from J, leaving 10 bases between them. This CDR3 comprises 10 residues. CDR3 protein: CASRPAVQYF. CDR3 DNA sequence: TGTGCCAGCAGACCAGCGGTACAGTACTTC. Full variable domain (rest looked up from reference TRBV9 and TRBJ2-5): DSGVTQTPKHLITATGQRVTLRCSPRSGDLSVYWYQQSLDQGLQFLIQYYNGEERAKGNILERFSAQQFPDLHSELNLSSLELGDSALYFCASRPAVQYFGPGTRLLVL.

The J gene is TRBJ1-5, the V gene TRBV6-6; no firm D call. The CDR3 length is 13 residues. Between the trimmed V and J ends, which lost 6 bases and 2 bases, there was a span of 8 bases. The germline V gene encodes CDR1 MNHNY and CDR2 SVGAGI (reference sequence). CDR3 coding DNA: TGTGCCAGCAGGACACCGGGCAATCAGCCCCAGCATTTT. Protein: CASRTPGNQPQHF.

The chain links TRBV2 to TRBJ2-3, with TRBD2 matching over 10 bases. The ends lost 4 bases at V and 6 bases at J; junction bases unmatched: 10. From germline, CDR1 is SNHLY and CDR2 FYNNEI. This CDR3 has 16 amino acids. The CDR3 nucleotides read TGTGCCAGCAGTGCCAGGACTAGCGGCGTTCGCGATACGCAGTATTTT. Translated: CASSARTSGVRDTQYF.

The chain employs TRBV6-5 and TRBJ1-1; TRBD1 matches at 8 bases. CDR1 is MNHEY and CDR2 is SVGAGI in the germline V gene. Trimming at V came to 7 bases and at J to 4 bases, leaving 11 bases not matched to a gene. This CDR3 contains 15 residues. DNA for the CDR3: TGTGCCAGCAACGAAAGAACAGGGGGAGGCACTGAAGCTTTCTTT. It yields the protein CASNERTGGGTEAFF.

The chain is built from TRBV9 and TRBJ2-3; 11 bases align to TRBD2. The V gene end was trimmed by 0 bases and the J gene end by 2 bases; junction bases not matched to a gene: 2. Germline V gene data show CDR1 as SGDLS and CDR2 as YYNGEE. This CDR3 is built from 16 residues. The DNA of the CDR3 is TGTGCCAGCAGCGTAGAACTAGCGGGGGTCACAGATACGCAGTATTTT. It yields the protein CASSVELAGVTDTQYF. Supplemented by reference TRBV9 and TRBJ2-3, the full variable domain reads DSGVTQTPKHLITATGQRVTLRCSPRSGDLSVYWYQQSLDQGLQFLIQYYNGEERAKGNILERFSAQQFPDLHSELNLSSLELGDSALYFCASSVELAGVTDTQYFGPGTRLTVL.

J is TRBJ1-1 and V is TRBV5-1, with a weak D call TRBD1 (5 bases). CDR1 SGHRS and CDR2 YFSETQ come from the germline V gene. The CDR3 consists of 14 residues. With 0 bases removed from V and 5 bases from J, the gap between germline ends came to 11 bases. CDR3 residues: CASSLEAGRTEAFF. CDR3 bases: TGCGCCAGCAGCTTGGAGGCAGGGAGGACTGAAGCTTTCTTT.

This chain links TRBV7-2 with TRBJ1-1; D gene uncertain. V was shortened by 3 bases and J by 1 base, with 12 bases between the two germline ends. Germline CDR1 reads SGHTA; CDR2 reads FQGNSA. This CDR3 has 15 residues. The CDR3 sequence is CASSFQAAWNTEAFF. The CDR3 bases are TGTGCCAGCAGCTTCCAGGCTGCCTGGAACACTGAAGCTTTCTTT.

The V gene is TRBV24-1, the J gene TRBJ1-2; 7 positions agree with TRBD1. The CDR3 contains 17 residues. Germline V lookup: CDR1 KGHDR, CDR2 SFDVKD. The V gene end was trimmed by 9 bases and the J gene end by 0 bases; junction bases not matched to a gene: 15. The CDR3: CATVTQGKTDPNYGYTF. CDR3 nucleotides: TGTGCCACCGTAACACAGGGGAAAACAGATCCTAACTATGGCTACACCTTC.

The chain combines TRBV5-1 with TRBJ2-1, with 12 bases fitting TRBD2. Germline lookup yields CDR1 SGHRS and CDR2 YFSETQ. There are 15 residues in the CDR3. V was pared by 4 bases and J by 9 bases, with 8 bases of the junction left unmatched. In DNA, the CDR3 is TGCGCCAGCAGCGATCTAGCGGGGGGGCCAAGTGAGCAGTTCTTC. It encodes CASSDLAGGPSEQFF.

The CDR3 loop is CASSYGVYNEQFF. The CDR3 DNA reads as TGTGCCAGCAGTTACGGGGTGTACAATGAGCAGTTCTTC. V is TRBV27 and J is TRBJ2-1; possible D gene TRBD2, 5 bases. V was pared by 4 bases and J by 4 bases, with 8 bases between. The CDR3 totals 13 residues. Germline V gives CDR1 MNHEY, CDR2 SMNVEV (reference sequence).

J is TRBJ1-3 and V is TRBV5-1; no reliable D call. V was trimmed by 0 bases and J by 0 bases, leaving 4 bases between them. This CDR3 contains 14 residues. The germline V gene encodes CDR1 SGHRS and CDR2 YFSETQ. CDR3 amino acids: CASSLASSGNTIYF. The CDR3 bases are TGCGCCAGCAGCTTGGCTTCCTCTGGAAACACCATATATTTT.